Listed here are 7 T cell receptor beta chains from one sample, sequenced in a study of T cell repertoires in aging, cancer and after chemotherapy. Multiplex touch-down PCR with TRB-A/B primers amplified rearranged V-D-J TRB sequences. TCRdb re-derived calls from the multiplex PCR reads in MiXCR, one entry per CDR3 protein. The sample consists of about 3,800 distinct CDR3 sequences, around 30% of them appearing once. TCR beta rearrangements were amplified from peripheral blood genomic DNA. The source material was blood. The origin of the receptors is a human donor with a solid tumor.

This chain connects TRBV28 to TRBJ1-2, with no clear D. Germline values: CDR1 MDHEN, CDR2 SYDVKM. V shed 5 bases and J shed 0 bases, with 7 bases lying between them. This CDR3 is built from 13 residues. This CDR3 is CASSPQANYGYTF. In DNA form, the CDR3 reads TGTGCCAGCAGTCCTCAGGCTAACTATGGCTACACCTTC.

By share, this clonotype ranks as medium-sized. The chain uses TRBV18 and TRBJ2-5, with D maybe TRBD2 (6 bases). The CDR3 is made up of 14 amino acids. The germline gives CDR1 KGHSH, CDR2 LQKENI. V lost 2 bases and J 4 bases, leaving 11 bases between the germline ends. DNA of the CDR3: TGTGCCAGCTCACCAGTGGGGGGTGGAGAGACCCAGTACTTC. Protein sequence: CASSPVGGGETQYF.

The chain is built from TRBV5-1 and TRBJ2-3; 8 bases map to TRBD2. J lost 5 bases, V lost 4 bases, and 6 bases had no gene match. The CDR3 is 14 residues long. CDR1 SGHRS and CDR2 YFSETQ come from the germline V gene. The CDR3 nucleotides read TGCGCCAGCAGCCCTCGGGGGGGTGTAGATACGCAGTATTTT. Protein product: CASSPRGGVDTQYF.

The chain recombines TRBV7-6 with TRBJ1-2; 10 bases are shared with TRBD1. In germline, CDR1 is SGHVS, CDR2 FNYEAQ. The CDR3 length is 19 residues. J lost 3 bases, V lost 1 base, and 14 bases had no gene match. For the CDR3, the DNA is TGTGCCAGCAGCTTAGATCGGGGACAGGGGAATGCTCGTGACTATGGCTACACCTTC. Translation: CASSLDRGQGNARDYGYTF.

Worth noting for this clonotype: A read error may account for a junction end that differs from germline. The CDR3 nucleotides are TGTGCCATCAGTGGGGGCAGCTCCTACGAGCAGTACTTC. This sequence encodes CAISGGSSYEQYF. The chain combines TRBV12-3 or TRBV12-4 with TRBJ2-7; TRBD1 might be the D (6 bases). The CDR3 is made up of 13 amino acids.

This clonotype is large by share. The CDR3 loop reads CSVEAGNTIYF. CDR3 in DNA: TGCAGCGTTGAGGCTGGAAACACCATATATTTT. The gene calls are TRBV29-1 and TRBJ1-3, with D hard to call. Germline V gene sequence: CDR1 SQVTM, CDR2 ANQGSEA. This CDR3 contains 11 residues. V lost 3 bases and J 2 bases, leaving 2 bases between the germline ends.

The chain recombines TRBV12-3 or TRBV12-4 with TRBJ2-7; a possible D gene is TRBD2 (5 bases). V gave up 8 bases and J gave up 3 bases, with 14 bases separating them. This CDR3 is 13 amino acids long. CDR3 in amino acids: CASGEGYRYEQYF. The CDR3, as DNA: TGTGCCAGCGGTGAGGGATACCGCTACGAGCAGTACTTC.